This T cell receptor beta chain was documented in a study of T cell repertoires in cytomegalovirus infection. This clonotype has only a few counts. Its antigen is not identified. TCRdb itself ran the reads through MiXCR, one entry per CDR3 protein. Altogether a few hundred thousand distinct CDR3 sequences are present, roughly 34% being singletons, with the ten largest covering 15% to 20%. The ends were cut back, 4 bases at V and 0 bases at J, with 10 bases in the middle. Germline CDR1 MNHEY, CDR2 SMNVEV (reference sequence). The CDR3 totals 15 residues. The clonotype was recovered from a human donor in good health (CMV status not recorded). Some clones in this sample may be carry-over from other donors' samples. This chain uses TRBV27 with TRBJ1-5; a possible D gene is TRBD1 (6 bases). The material sequenced was cultured PBMCs, taken from culture after CMV antigen stimulation. The CDR3 region has the DNA TGTGCCAGCAGTTCGGGGACACTTAGCAATCAGCCCCAGCATTTT. Its protein product is CASSSGTLSNQPQHF.